Below are 31 T cell receptor beta chains sequenced from a single sample in a study of breast tumors, draining lymph nodes, adjacent tissues. Each CDR3 protein is one row after TCRdb ran MiXCR on the multiplex PCR reads. Among approximately 130,000 distinct CDR3 sequences, 21% were seen once, and the ten largest hold 2% to 2.5%. Samples came from axillary lymph nodes draining the breast cancer. Sequencing was performed on axillary lymph node tissue. The receptors come from a female donor with breast cancer. Some clones in this sample may be carry-over from other donors' samples.

This clonotype appeared a few times. The chain combines TRBV10-3 with TRBJ2-7; D uncertain. V was cut by 4 bases and J by 2 bases, with 3 bases left in between. This CDR3 has 11 residues. The germline gives CDR1 ENHRY, CDR2 SYGVKD. The CDR3 DNA reads TGTGCCATCAGTGGCGCCTACGAGCAGTACTTC. Its protein product is CAISGAYEQYF.

This clonotype was seen a handful of times. This rearrangement joins TRBV6-6 to TRBJ1-2; D not resolved. Germline CDR1 is MNHNY and CDR2 is SVGAGI (reference sequence). V was cut by 4 bases and J by 5 bases, with 11 bases left in between. This CDR3 has 13 residues. In DNA form, the CDR3 reads TGTGCCAGCAGTTTCTCGACACCTTATGGCTACACCTTC. It yields the protein CASSFSTPYGYTF.

A remark on this clonotype: This may arise from a read error, as a much more abundant clone is one base away. This rearrangement joins TRBV12-5 to TRBJ2-7; 10 bases are shared with TRBD2. With V trimmed by 7 bases and J by 0 bases, 9 bases remained unmatched. The CDR3 is 16 amino acids. CDR1 is LGHNT, CDR2 FRNRAP, per germline. CDR3 sequence reads: CASAHRAGGFSYEQYF. The CDR3, as DNA: TGTGCTAGTGCCCATAGAGCGGGGGGGTTCTCCTACGAGCAGTACTTC.

The sample holds many counts of this clonotype. The V call is TRBV7-6, the J call TRBJ2-7, with D possibly matching TRBD2 (5 bases). Deletions cut 4 bases from V and 2 bases from J, with 12 bases between. The CDR3 has 14 residues. The germline gives CDR1 SGHVS, CDR2 FNYEAQ. The CDR3 here is CASSSGTKPYEQYF. The CDR3 nucleotides read TGTGCCAGCAGCTCGGGAACCAAACCCTACGAGCAGTACTTC. Filled out from reference TRBV7-6 and TRBJ2-7, the complete variable domain reads GAGVSQSPRYKVTKRGQDVALRCDPISGHVSLYWYRQALGQGPEFLTYFNYEAQQDKSGLPNDRFSAERPEGSISTLTIQRTEQRDSAMYRCASSSGTKPYEQYFGPGTRLTVT.

This clonotype was detected ten times or more. The rearrangement uses TRBV20-1 and TRBJ2-1, with D perhaps matching TRBD2 (5 bases). Germline lookup yields CDR1 DFQATT and CDR2 SNEGSKA (reference sequence). The CDR3 spans 15 residues. V was trimmed by 3 bases and J by 0 bases, leaving 12 bases between them. CDR3 in amino acids: CSASPPGISYNEQFF. The CDR3 nucleotides read TGCAGTGCTAGCCCCCCGGGGATCTCCTACAATGAGCAGTTCTTC.

At least ten counts were recorded for this clonotype. This chain connects TRBV5-5 to TRBJ2-7, with D perhaps matching TRBD1 (6 bases). V lost 4 bases and J 2 bases, leaving 16 bases between the germline ends. This CDR3 has 15 residues. CDR1 SGHKS and CDR2 YYEKEE come from the germline V gene (reference sequence). For the CDR3, the DNA is TGTGCCAGCAGCGGACAGCCTCTCGACCCCTACGAGCAGTACTTC. Translation: CASSGQPLDPYEQYF.

This clonotype showed up many times. The chain couples TRBV5-8 to TRBJ2-1, with a weak D call TRBD2 (5 bases). The CDR3 is made up of 15 amino acids. Germline V gene lookup returns CDR1 SGHTS and CDR2 YDEGEE. The V gene lost 4 bases and the J gene lost 6 bases, with 17 bases spanning the gap. The CDR3 DNA reads as TGTGCCAGCAGCCTGGTTTCTTTGGGGAGCAATGAGCAGTTCTTC. Encoded protein: CASSLVSLGSNEQFF.

This clonotype came up many times. The V and J genes are TRBV9 and TRBJ2-1, with D maybe TRBD2 (6 bases). Germline lookup yields CDR1 SGDLS and CDR2 YYNGEE. The V end lost 3 bases, the J end lost 1 base, and 17 bases lay between the germline ends. This CDR3 has 17 residues. CDR3 nucleotide sequence: TGTGCCAGCAGCGCCACCGGGACTCCACGATCCTACAATGAGCAGTTCTTC. Encoded protein: CASSATGTPRSYNEQFF.

This clonotype was recorded at least ten times. The gene calls are TRBV20-1 and TRBJ2-3; 10 bases are shared with TRBD2. Germline V gene lookup returns CDR1 DFQATT and CDR2 SNEGSKA (reference sequence). V was clipped by 1 base and J by 3 bases; unmatched bases: 13. There are 18 residues in the CDR3. CDR3 DNA sequence: TGCAGTGCTAGAGGACTAGCGGGTTCGAGAGGGGGAACAGATACGCAGTATTTT. Translating it yields CSARGLAGSRGGTDTQYF.

Concerning this clonotype itself: A much larger clone lies one base from this, so it may be a read error. J is TRBJ2-3 and V is TRBV5-1; 9 nucleotides line up with TRBD2. This CDR3 spans 14 amino acids. V lost 3 bases, J lost 8 bases, and 7 bases stayed unmatched. Germline V gives CDR1 SGHRS, CDR2 YFSETQ. DNA of the CDR3: TGCGCCAGCAGCTCGGCCGGAGCGGGAGGTACGCAGTATTTT. This sequence encodes CASSSAGAGGTQYF.

This clonotype was detected many times. V usage is TRBV5-5 and J usage is TRBJ1-2; 9 bases fit TRBD1. CDR1 is SGHKS and CDR2 is YYEKEE in the germline V gene (reference sequence). Unmatched junction bases numbered 3, after V lost 2 bases and J lost 4 bases. The CDR3 runs 14 residues. CDR3 coding DNA: TGTGCCAGCAGCTTACAGACAGGGGGCTATGGCTACACCTTC. This sequence encodes CASSLQTGGYGYTF.

This clonotype has ten or more counts. The chain joins TRBV5-1 to TRBJ2-2; 7 nucleotides line up with TRBD2. Germline V gene lookup returns CDR1 SGHRS and CDR2 YFSETQ. With 0 bases clipped from V and 1 base from J, the junction kept 3 bases outside the gene matches. The CDR3 has 16 amino acids. The CDR3 loop is CASSLGLAVNTGELFF. The CDR3 DNA follows: TGCGCCAGCAGCTTGGGCCTAGCGGTGAACACCGGGGAGCTGTTTTTT.

This clonotype was recorded many times. The J gene is TRBJ1-3, the V gene TRBV9; possibly TRBD1 for D (6 bases). V was pared by 7 bases and J by 4 bases, with 9 bases between. In germline, CDR1 is SGDLS, CDR2 YYNGEE. This CDR3 has 12 residues. The CDR3 loop reads CASRGTGNTIYF. CDR3 nucleotide sequence: TGTGCCAGCCGAGGGACAGGAAACACCATATATTTT. The whole variable domain, remainder taken from reference TRBV9 and TRBJ1-3, is DSGVTQTPKHLITATGQRVTLRCSPRSGDLSVYWYQQSLDQGLQFLIQYYNGEERAKGNILERFSAQQFPDLHSELNLSSLELGDSALYFCASRGTGNTIYFGEGSWLTVV.

This clonotype was counted at least ten times. The rearrangement joins TRBV12-3 or TRBV12-4 to TRBJ2-7; no firm D call. Trimming removed 6 bases at V and 4 bases at J, with 13 bases between. The CDR3 extends over 13 amino acids. CDR3 sequence reads: CASRVPDRYEQYF. The CDR3 region has the DNA TGTGCCAGCAGAGTGCCCGATCGATACGAGCAGTACTTC.

Only one count was recorded for this clonotype. An end of the junction does not agree with germline; a read error may underlie this. The rearrangement joins TRBV5-6 to TRBJ1-2; TRBD1 aligns across 10 bases. The CDR3 extends over 15 amino acids. Germline V gives CDR1 SGHDT, CDR2 YYEEEE. Here the CDR3 reads CASSSAGTGVDGYIF. The DNA for the CDR3 is TGTGCCAGCAGCTCAGCCGGGACAGGGGTTGATGGCTACATCTTC.

Comment on this clonotype: It may be a read error: a sequence one base away is much more abundant. This CDR3 is missing its conserved last phenylalanine or tryptophan, likely due to a read error. The V gene is TRBV11-2, the J gene TRBJ1-4, with a possible D match to TRBD1 (5 bases). CDR3 length equals 15 residues. V lost 1 base to trimming and J lost 8 bases, with 14 bases between them. Germline assignment: CDR1 SGHAT and CDR2 FQNNGV. This CDR3 is CASSLVFGGVEKLFL. DNA for the CDR3: TGTGCCAGCAGCTTAGTCTTTGGGGGGGTGGAAAAACTGTTTCTT.

On this clonotype itself: The germline gene is not matched at one end of the junction; a read error may be the cause. This chain connects TRBV20-1 to TRBJ2-3; 15 nucleotides line up with TRBD2. Germline lookup yields CDR1 DFQATT and CDR2 SNEGSKA (reference sequence). The CDR3 length is 18 residues. Here the CDR3 DNA reads TGCAGTGCTTCGGGATACGGGACTAGCGGGAGGCCTTCAGATAAGCAGTATTTT. It codes for CSASGYGTSGRPSDKQYF.

This rearrangement joins TRBV27 to TRBJ2-5, with D possibly being TRBD1 or TRBD2 (5 bases each). From germline, CDR1 is MNHEY and CDR2 SMNVEV (reference sequence). The V gene lost 2 bases and the J gene lost 4 bases, with 20 bases spanning the gap. This CDR3 comprises 17 residues. The CDR3 sequence is CASSLLSGTGSGETQYF. For the CDR3, the DNA is TGTGCCAGCAGTTTACTTTCCGGGACGGGGAGCGGAGAGACCCAGTACTTC.

Details on this clonotype: Being one base from a much bigger clone, this may be a read error. The V gene is TRBV19, the J gene TRBJ2-1, with D unresolved. The germline V gene encodes CDR1 LNHDA and CDR2 SQIVND (reference sequence). The CDR3 runs to 15 residues. V shed 2 bases and J shed 10 bases, with 18 bases lying between them. CDR3 DNA: TGTGCCAGTAGTATAAGGTGGTTAGTACAGAACGAGCAGTTCTTC. This encodes CASSIRWLVQNEQFF.

This clonotype has a count of ten or more. The J gene is TRBJ2-7, the V gene TRBV4-1; tentative D call: TRBD2 (6 bases). The CDR3 sequence is 15 residues long. The germline CDR1 and CDR2 sequences are MGHRA and YSYEKL. Trimming took 0 bases from V and 6 from J, leaving 15 bases between them. In DNA form, the CDR3 reads TGCGCCAGCAGCCAAGATAAGGGAGGCCTCCGCGAGCAGTACTTC. Protein product: CASSQDKGGLREQYF.

This clonotype has ten or more counts. The chain couples TRBV20-1 to TRBJ2-5; a weak D match, TRBD1 (7 bases). The ends were cut back, 3 bases at V and 8 bases at J, with 25 bases in the middle. The germline V gene has CDR1 DFQATT and CDR2 SNEGSKA (reference sequence). There are 16 residues in the CDR3. The CDR3 spells CSARWTGGSLESTQYF. In nucleotides, the CDR3 is TGCAGTGCTAGGTGGACAGGAGGGAGTCTCGAGTCCACCCAGTACTTC.

Ten or more counts support this clonotype. The chain carries TRBV7-6 and TRBJ2-7; 8 bases align to TRBD2. This CDR3 is built from 14 residues. Germline assignment: CDR1 SGHVS and CDR2 FNYEAQ. Trimming removed 0 bases from V and 5 bases from J; junction bases left unmatched: 3. The CDR3 bases are TGTGCCAGCAGCTTAGCGGGACTAGGTGACGAGCAGTACTTC. Amino acids: CASSLAGLGDEQYF.

The V call is TRBV20-1, the J call TRBJ1-1; 9 nucleotides agree with TRBD1. The CDR3 has 14 amino acids. Trimming cost V 4 bases and J 6 bases; bases outside gene matches: 9. CDR1 DFQATT and CDR2 SNEGSKA come from the germline V gene (reference sequence). The CDR3 region is CSATWTGVSSEAFF. The CDR3, as DNA: TGCAGTGCTACGTGGACAGGGGTTTCGTCTGAAGCTTTCTTT.

This clonotype showed up just once. Being one base from a much bigger clone, this may be a read error. The genes are TRBV7-6 and TRBJ2-2; 10 positions match TRBD1. There are 16 residues in the CDR3. The germline V gene has CDR1 SGHVS and CDR2 FNYEAQ. This CDR3 reads CVSSFPRTGGSGELFF. The CDR3 DNA reads TGTGTCAGCAGCTTCCCCCGGACAGGGGGTTCCGGGGAGCTGTTTTTT.

The gene calls are TRBV5-4 and TRBJ2-7, with D possibly being TRBD1 (6 bases). V was pared by 3 bases and J by 9 bases, with 25 bases between. CDR3 length equals 16 residues. Germline CDR1 is SGHNT and CDR2 is YYREEE (reference sequence). CDR3 sequence: CASSSQGRMSSHGQYF. The DNA of the CDR3 is TGTGCCAGCAGCTCCCAGGGGCGGATGAGCTCCCACGGGCAGTACTTC.

V and J are TRBV6-1 and TRBJ2-6; D possibly corresponds to TRBD1 (6 bases). V was shortened by 0 bases and J by 0 bases, with 12 bases between the two germline ends. CDR1 MNHNS and CDR2 SASEGT come from the germline V gene. This CDR3 has 18 residues. The CDR3, as DNA: TGTGCCAGCAGTGAAGCGGGGACATTCGGCTCTGGGGCCAACGTCCTGACTTTC. It encodes CASSEAGTFGSGANVLTF.

With regard to this clonotype: This clone may be a read error of a much larger clone one base away. The chain employs TRBV6-1 and TRBJ1-2; weak D call: TRBD1 (6 bases). This CDR3 is built from 12 residues. The germline V and J ends were trimmed by 8 bases and 8 bases, with 15 bases remaining between them. Germline lookup yields CDR1 MNHNS and CDR2 SASEGT. The CDR3 bases are TGTGCCAGCGGTACTGGACAGTACGGCTACACCTTC. It yields the protein CASGTGQYGYTF.

The chain recombines TRBV18 with TRBJ2-1; no reliable D call. CDR1 is KGHSH, CDR2 LQKENI, per germline. The V and J ends lost 3 bases and 5 bases respectively, with 5 bases between them. This CDR3 is 12 amino acids long. CDR3: CASSPRHNEQFF. DNA for the CDR3: TGTGCCAGCTCACCTCGGCACAATGAGCAGTTCTTC.

The chain joins TRBV28 to TRBJ1-2; D gene uncertain. The germline V and J ends were trimmed by 6 bases and 4 bases, with 18 bases remaining between them. Germline V gene lookup returns CDR1 MDHEN and CDR2 SYDVKM. This CDR3 region has 15 residues. In DNA, the CDR3 is TGTGCCAGCAGCGCAAATGGGCGGGCGATCTATGGCTACACCTTC. The encoded protein is CASSANGRAIYGYTF.

This clonotype was found many times. The chain has TRBV5-1 and TRBJ2-3, with 11 bases lining up with TRBD2. The germline CDR1 and CDR2 sequences are SGHRS and YFSETQ. V gave up 4 bases and J gave up 10 bases; unmatched junction bases: 11. This CDR3 is 15 amino acids long. The CDR3 region is CASSKVGLAGGAQYF. The CDR3 DNA reads TGCGCCAGCAGCAAGGTCGGCCTAGCGGGAGGAGCGCAGTATTTT.

This clonotype was counted at least ten times. The chain uses TRBV3-1 and TRBJ2-5; D is perhaps TRBD1 (6 bases). The CDR3 runs 13 residues. V shed 4 bases and J shed 3 bases, with 9 bases lying between them. CDR1 is LGHDT and CDR2 is YNNKEL in the germline V gene (reference sequence). Written as DNA, the CDR3 is TGTGCCAGCAGCCGCTCAGGGGAAGAGACCCAGTACTTC. This gives the protein CASSRSGEETQYF.